Shown below are 11 T cell receptor beta chains from a single sample sequenced in a study of post-analysis software for immune sequencing data. Findings and limits, study-wide: Patients used several TRBV segments, including TRBV5-6, TRBV5-1 and TRBV20-1, more often than controls.

Their specific antigens are unknown. Each TCR beta cDNA library carried unique molecular identifiers. TCRdb reanalysed the PCR reads using MiXCR and keeps one entry per CDR3 protein. The sample records about 430,000 distinct CDR3 sequences, about 40% being singletons. The sample comprised blood. The receptors derive from a girl aged 2 to 9 with multiple sclerosis.

The rearrangement uses TRBV4-2 and TRBJ2-3; D perhaps matches TRBD2 (6 bases). The CDR3 runs 16 residues. Per germline, CDR1 LGHNA and CDR2 YNFKEQ. Trimming left V 5 bases short and J 0 bases short, with 15 bases between. In DNA, the CDR3 is TGTGCCAGCAGCGGATCGGGAGCGCGAAGCACAGATACGCAGTATTTT. This gives the protein CASSGSGARSTDTQYF.

This clonotype was counted once. The chain combines TRBV12-3 or TRBV12-4 with TRBJ2-3, with no clear D. This CDR3 contains 12 residues. V lost 6 bases and J 4 bases, leaving 8 bases between the germline ends. CDR3 loop: CASRERADTQYF. The CDR3 bases are TGTGCCAGCAGGGAAAGAGCAGATACGCAGTATTTT.

The V and J genes are TRBV5-6 and TRBJ2-7, with 7 bases fitting TRBD1. From germline, CDR1 is SGHDT and CDR2 YYEEEE. V shed 2 bases and J 2 bases; nucleotides not matched to a gene: 10. This CDR3 is 16 amino acids long. CDR3 residues: CASSFSPSQGAYEQYF. In nucleotides, the CDR3 is TGTGCCAGCAGCTTCTCTCCCTCCCAGGGGGCCTACGAGCAGTACTTC. The variable domain in full, with the rest retrieved from reference TRBV5-6 and TRBJ2-7, is DAGVTQSPTHLIKTRGQQVTLRCSPKSGHDTVSWYQQALGQGPQFIFQYYEEEERQRGNFPDRFSGHQFPNYSSELNVNALLLGDSALYLCASSFSPSQGAYEQYFGPGTRLTVT.

The genes are TRBV6-4 and TRBJ2-4, with 12 bases matching TRBD2. Germline V gene sequence: CDR1 MRHNA, CDR2 SNTAGT. The CDR3 has 11 amino acids. V gave up 6 bases and J gave up 15 bases; unmatched junction bases: 3. The chain's CDR3 is CASRGLAGLYF. Written as DNA, the CDR3 is TGTGCCAGCAGGGGACTAGCGGGTTTGTACTTC.

The chain uses TRBV4-1 and TRBJ1-2, with a tentative D call TRBD1 (6 bases). This CDR3 is 14 amino acids long. CDR1 is MGHRA and CDR2 is YSYEKL in the germline V gene. V lost 0 bases and J 2 bases, leaving 7 bases between the germline ends. CDR3 loop: CASSQEQGNYGYTF. The CDR3 DNA reads TGCGCCAGCAGCCAAGAACAGGGCAACTATGGCTACACCTTC.

This clonotype occurred a few times. The rearrangement links TRBV5-1 to TRBJ2-7; no clear D gene. This CDR3 region has 14 residues. Germline V gene data show CDR1 as SGHRS and CDR2 as YFSETQ. The ends were cut back, 3 bases at V and 1 base at J, with 11 bases in the middle. Here the CDR3 DNA reads TGCGCCAGCAGCTCCGGCCAAAGATCCTACGAGCAGTACTTC. Translating it yields CASSSGQRSYEQYF.

This chain joins TRBV6-5 and TRBJ1-2; 8 bases agree with TRBD1. Trimming removed 0 bases from V and 8 bases from J; junction bases left unmatched: 5. The CDR3 is 14 amino acids. The V gene's germline CDR1 is MNHEY and CDR2 SVGAGI. CDR3 residues: CASSYSQGAQGYTF. The CDR3, as DNA: TGTGCCAGCAGTTACTCGCAGGGGGCCCAAGGCTACACCTTC.

The V call is TRBV4-3, the J call TRBJ2-3; 7 nucleotides line up with TRBD2. Germline CDR1 LGHNA, CDR2 YSLEER. V was pared by 2 bases and J by 0 bases, with 17 bases of the junction left unmatched. The CDR3 has 20 amino acids. CDR3 amino acids: CASSQKGTASGFYSTDTQYF. The CDR3, as DNA: TGCGCCAGCAGCCAAAAAGGGACGGCTAGCGGCTTTTATAGCACAGATACGCAGTATTTT.

The J gene is TRBJ1-4, the V gene TRBV18; TRBD1 matches 7 bases. Germline V gene data show CDR1 as KGHSH and CDR2 as LQKENI. Trimming at V came to 3 bases and at J to 6 bases, leaving 7 bases not matched to a gene. The CDR3 sequence is 15 residues long. CDR3 sequence: CASSPRQGVDEKLFF. DNA for the CDR3: TGTGCCAGCTCACCTAGACAGGGCGTTGATGAAAAACTGTTTTTT.

The chain has TRBV28 and TRBJ1-5; D is possibly TRBD1 (5 bases). V was cut by 4 bases and J by 6 bases, with 13 bases left in between. This CDR3 comprises 14 residues. Germline V gene lookup returns CDR1 MDHEN and CDR2 SYDVKM. This CDR3 is CASSSGNWPQPQHF. The CDR3 bases are TGTGCCAGCAGTTCAGGGAATTGGCCTCAGCCCCAGCATTTT.

The rearrangement joins TRBV12-3 or TRBV12-4 to TRBJ2-1; D gene ambiguous. Deletions cut 3 bases from V and 5 bases from J, with 5 bases between. The CDR3 is 12 residues long. The CDR3 DNA follows: TGTGCCAGCAGTTTCGGAGACAATGAGCAGTTCTTC. Residues: CASSFGDNEQFF.